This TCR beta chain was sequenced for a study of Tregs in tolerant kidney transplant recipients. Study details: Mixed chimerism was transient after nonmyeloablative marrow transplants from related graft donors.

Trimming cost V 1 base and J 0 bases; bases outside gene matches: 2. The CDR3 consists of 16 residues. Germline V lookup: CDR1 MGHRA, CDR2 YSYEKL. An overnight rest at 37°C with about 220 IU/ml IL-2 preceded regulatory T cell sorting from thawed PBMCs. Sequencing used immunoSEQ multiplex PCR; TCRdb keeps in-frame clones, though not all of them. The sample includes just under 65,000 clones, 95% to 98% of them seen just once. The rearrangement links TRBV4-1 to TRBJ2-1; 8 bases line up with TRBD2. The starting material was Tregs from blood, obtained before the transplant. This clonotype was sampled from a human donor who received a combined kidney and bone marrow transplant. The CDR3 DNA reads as TGCGCCAGCAGCCAAGTAAGCGGGAGCTCCTACAATGAGCAGTTCTTC. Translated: CASSQVSGSSYNEQFF.